The TCR beta chain under discussion was sequenced for a study of blood T cell repertoires in COVID-19. The overall study: Specimens from acute and convalescent COVID-19 originated in the United States, Italy and Spain. Sources were T cells, B-cell-depleted T cells, or PBMCs; the material itself was cDNA or gDNA.

Germline V CDR1 and CDR2: SGDLS, YYNGEE. CDR3 length: 13 amino acids. V dropped 3 bases and J dropped 8; count of bases not matched to a gene: 7. Per the original methods: Estimated nucleated cell counts came from reference gene primer amplification. Profiling relied on immunoSEQ multiplex PCR, and the TCRdb table lists in-frame clones only, not all of them. The D gene and trimming were derived from the DNA, and the V and J assignments and clone size from that table. The data show around 99,000 clones, approximately 88% seen once. The origin of this receptor is a human donor in a cohort sampled during active COVID-19. V and J are TRBV9 and TRBJ1-2; the match to TRBD1 covers 7 bases. Material for sequencing was peripheral blood. The CDR3 sequence is CASSGRQGDGYTF. The CDR3 bases are TGTGCCAGCAGCGGACGACAGGGAGACGGCTACACCTTC. The variable domain in full, completed from reference TRBV9 and TRBJ1-2, reads DSGVTQTPKHLITATGQRVTLRCSPRSGDLSVYWYQQSLDQGLQFLIQYYNGEERAKGNILERFSAQQFPDLHSELNLSSLELGDSALYFCASSGRQGDGYTFGSGTRLTVV.